This entry features one T cell receptor (beta chain) sequence. The record originates from a study of blood T cell repertoires in COVID-19. Overall study: Acute-phase and convalescent COVID-19 samples originated in the United States, Italy and Spain.

The junction had 10 bases not matched to a gene; V was cut back by 6 bases and J by 7 bases. CDR3 length equals 14 residues. Germline CDR1 and CDR2: SQVTM and ANQGSEA. Here immunoSEQ multiplex PCR was the method, and the copy in TCRdb shows in-frame clones only, minus some. The sample includes approximately 300,000 clones, 80% to 90% of them seen just once. Sequenced sample: PBMCs or T cells enriched from blood (not recorded which). This chain connects TRBV29-1 to TRBJ2-1, with 9 nucleotides matching TRBD1. The sequence was collected from a woman aged 18-30 years who had recovered from COVID-19. DNA of the CDR3: TGCAGCGTCCCCGGGACAGGGATTTTGAATGAGCAGTTCTTC. This gives the protein CSVPGTGILNEQFF.